The sequence of this TCR beta chain was determined in a study of T cell responses to AZD1222 COVID-19 vaccine. Study-wide findings and caveats: Two doses of AZD1222 preceded a rise in Spike-specific TCR breadth and depth. Clonal diversity may have been underestimated in mostly white British donors.

Remarks on this clone: Its antigen is not identified.

Method: immunoSEQ multiplex PCR; TCRdb's copy keeps in-frame clones and lacks some. In the table there are more than 50,000 clones, roughly nine tenths of which are singletons. The germline gives CDR1 MGHRA, CDR2 YSYEKL. With V trimmed by 6 bases and J by 5 bases, 9 bases remained unmatched. This CDR3 is built from 15 residues. The sequenced sample was peripheral blood, obtained on day 0 of AZD1222 vaccination. V and J are TRBV4-1 and TRBJ2-3, with TRBD1 matching over 9 bases. The source of this sequence is an adult in good health. The DNA for the CDR3 is TGCGCCAGCAGGCCTAGCGACAGGGGGGGAGATACGCAGTATTTT. Translated, it gives CASRPSDRGGDTQYF.